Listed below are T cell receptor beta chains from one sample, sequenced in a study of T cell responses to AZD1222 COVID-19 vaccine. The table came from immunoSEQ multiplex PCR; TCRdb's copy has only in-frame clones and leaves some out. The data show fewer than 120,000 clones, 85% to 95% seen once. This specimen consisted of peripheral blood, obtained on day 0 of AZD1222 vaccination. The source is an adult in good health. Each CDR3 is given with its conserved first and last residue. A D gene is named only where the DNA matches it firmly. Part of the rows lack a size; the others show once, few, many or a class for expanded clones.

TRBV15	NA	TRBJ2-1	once	TGTGCCACCAGCAGGGGGCCCGGATCCTACAATGAGCAGTTCTTC	CATSRGPGSYNEQFF
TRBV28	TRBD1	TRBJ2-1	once	TGTGCCAGCAGTTCGGGACAGGGAAGCTCCTACAATGAGCAGTTCTTC	CASSSGQGSSYNEQFF
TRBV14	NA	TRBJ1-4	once	TGTGCCAGCAGCCAGAGGGTGCGGGAAAAACTGTTTTTT	CASSQRVREKLFF
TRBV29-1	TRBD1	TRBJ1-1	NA	TGCAGCGCCAACACGCCAGGGACAGGCACTGAAGCTTTCTTT	CSANTPGTGTEAFF
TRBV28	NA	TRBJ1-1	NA	TGTGCCAGCACCTCAAACACTGAAGCTTTCTTT	CASTSNTEAFF
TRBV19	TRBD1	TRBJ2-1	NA	TGTGCCAGTAGTATATCCGCAGGGGGCAATGAGCAGTTCTTC	CASSISAGGNEQFF
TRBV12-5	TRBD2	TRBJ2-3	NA	TGTGCTAGTGGACCGGGGGGGACGAATACGCAGTATTTT	CASGPGGTNTQYF
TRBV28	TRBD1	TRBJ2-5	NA	TGTGCCAGCAGTTCTCCTCGGACAGGGGGTAGGGAGACCCAGTACTTC	CASSSPRTGGRETQYF
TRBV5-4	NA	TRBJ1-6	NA	TGTGCCAGCAGCACACCGGGACAAGTTATCAATTCACCCCTCCACTTT	CASSTPGQVINSPLHF
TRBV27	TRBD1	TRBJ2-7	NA	TGTGCCAGCAGCGTTACAGGGGGCAGGTACTACGAGCAGTACTTC	CASSVTGGRYYEQYF
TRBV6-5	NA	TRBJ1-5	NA	TGTGCCAGCAGGACCACTAGCAATCAGCCCCAGCATTTT	CASRTTSNQPQHF
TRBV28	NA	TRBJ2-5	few	TGTGCCAGCAGTCCCTGGGGGGCAGGGGGAGAGACCCAGTACTTC	CASSPWGAGGETQYF
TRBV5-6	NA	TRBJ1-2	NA	TGTGCCAGCAGCTTGGGTCTGACAGGTGGGATCGGTGGCTACACCTTC	CASSLGLTGGIGGYTF
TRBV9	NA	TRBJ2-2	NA	TGTGCCAGCAGCACCCAACCGGGACCAACCACCACCGGGGAGCTGTTTTTT	CASSTQPGPTTTGELFF
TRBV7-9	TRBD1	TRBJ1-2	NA	TGTGCCAGCAGCAACTCACAGGGGCTCGGCTATGGCTACACCTTC	CASSNSQGLGYGYTF
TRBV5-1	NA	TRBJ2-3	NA	TGCGCCAGCAGCTTGGCGGGGCATGGGGCGGCAGATACGCAGTATTTT	CASSLAGHGAADTQYF
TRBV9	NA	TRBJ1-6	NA	TGTGCCAGCAGCGTAGATTTGGGCTATAATTCACCCCTCCACTTT	CASSVDLGYNSPLHF
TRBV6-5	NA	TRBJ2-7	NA	TGTGCCAGCAGAAGACAGGCCTACGAGCAGTACTTC	CASRRQAYEQYF
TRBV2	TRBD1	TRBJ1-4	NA	TGTGCCAGCAGGCGCGGGACAGGGGAGGAAAAACTGTTTTTT	CASRRGTGEEKLFF
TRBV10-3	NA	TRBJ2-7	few	TGTGCCATCAGTGACGGAGAGGGTTTATTCGAGCAGTACTTC	CAISDGEGLFEQYF
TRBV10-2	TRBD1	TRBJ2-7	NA	TGCGCCAGCAGCCTCGATACCGGGACAGAAGAGCAGTACTTC	CASSLDTGTEEQYF
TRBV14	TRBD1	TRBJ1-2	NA	TGTGCCAGCAGCCGCCCGGGACAGGGTATGGATGGCTACACCTTC	CASSRPGQGMDGYTF
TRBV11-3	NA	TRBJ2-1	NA	TGTGCCAGCAGCTACGGGACTTTCAATGAGCAGTTCTTC	CASSYGTFNEQFF
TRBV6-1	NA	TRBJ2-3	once	TGTGCCAGCAGTGAATGGGGGGCCCCCCGGACAGATACGCAGTATTTT	CASSEWGAPRTDTQYF
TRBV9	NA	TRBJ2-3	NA	TGTGCCAGCAGCGTAGGAGGGGGGGTCCGTGGAGATACGCAGTATTTT	CASSVGGGVRGDTQYF
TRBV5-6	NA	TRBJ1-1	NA	TGTGCCAGCCATTACGGGACTGAAGCTTTCTTT	CASHYGTEAFF
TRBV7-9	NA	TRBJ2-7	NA	TGTGCCAGCAGCTTAGCGCAAGGACACACCTACGAGCAGTACTTC	CASSLAQGHTYEQYF
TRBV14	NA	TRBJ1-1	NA	TGTGCCAGCAGCCAATTTACCGGGGTTACTGAAGCTTTCTTT	CASSQFTGVTEAFF
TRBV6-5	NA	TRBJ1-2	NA	TGTGCCAGTTCCTCGAGGGGCAGTAACTATGGCTACACCTTC	CASSSRGSNYGYTF
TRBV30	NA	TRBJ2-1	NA	TGTGCCCAAAGCGGTGCCTCCTACAATGAGCAGTTCTTC	CAQSGASYNEQFF
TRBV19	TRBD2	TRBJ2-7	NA	TGTGCCAGTAGTGTACTAGCGGGGGGAGCCTACGAGCAGTACTTC	CASSVLAGGAYEQYF
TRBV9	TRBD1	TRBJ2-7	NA	TGTGCCAGCAGCGGGGCGGACAGGCCCTACGAGCAGTACTTC	CASSGADRPYEQYF
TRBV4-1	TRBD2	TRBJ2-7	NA	TGCGCCAGCAGCACTTCTTTAGCGGGGGGGCCCTACGAGCAGTACTTC	CASSTSLAGGPYEQYF
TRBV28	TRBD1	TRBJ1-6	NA	TGTGCCAGCAGTCTACCGGGACAGGGATCACCCCTCCACTTT	CASSLPGQGSPLHF
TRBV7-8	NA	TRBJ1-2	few	TGTGCCAGCAGCTTAGACAGGCTAGTCAACTATGGCTACACCTTC	CASSLDRLVNYGYTF
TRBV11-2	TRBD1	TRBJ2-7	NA	TGTGCCAGCAGCCCAGGGGGCAGCCCCTCCTACGAGCAGTACTTC	CASSPGGSPSYEQYF
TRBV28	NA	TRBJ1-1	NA	TGTGCCAGCAGTTTATTACAGGGAAGCGGTGAAGCTTTCTTT	CASSLLQGSGEAFF
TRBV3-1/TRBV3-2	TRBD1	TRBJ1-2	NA	TGTGCCAGCAGTCGGACAGGGATCTATGGCTACACCTTC	CASSRTGIYGYTF
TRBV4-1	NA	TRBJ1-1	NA	TGCGCCAGCAGCCTAAAAGAGGCCCCACGGGCTTTCTTT	CASSLKEAPRAFF
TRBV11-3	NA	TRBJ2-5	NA	TGTGCCAGCAGCTTAGAAGGGGAACGAACGGGAGAGACCCAGTACTTC	CASSLEGERTGETQYF
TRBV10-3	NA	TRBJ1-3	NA	TGTGCCATCCTGGAGAGGGGCTCTGGAAACACCATATATTTT	CAILERGSGNTIYF
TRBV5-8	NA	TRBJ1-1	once	TGTGCCAGCAGTACCCGGGGGGGATTGTTGACTGAAGCTTTCTTT	CASSTRGGLLTEAFF